The rows below give T cell receptor beta chains drawn from one sample of a study of human T cells and chemical hapten exposure. TCRdb processed the RACE reads anew with MiXCR; each CDR3 protein has one entry. The data contain 280,000 or so distinct CDR3 sequences, 7.5% to 8% of them singletons. The input for sequencing was whole blood, taken in connection with sensitization to the hapten diphenylcyclopropenone (DPC). The receptors were sampled from a man between 18 and 29 years old with alopecia areata. Some clones in this sample may be carry-over from other donors' samples. Each CDR3 is given with its conserved first and last residue.

TRBV20-1	TRBJ1-4	CSARLSEKLFF
TRBV27	TRBJ2-3	CASSLGLAGGTTSLSTDTQYF
TRBV3-1	TRBJ2-5	CASSQVGPSGERTSYQETQYF
TRBV25-1	TRBJ2-3	CASSESGTSTDTQYF
TRBV15	TRBJ2-5	CVTSRDSRQGEETQYF
TRBV13	TRBJ2-1	CASSYPPTGPYNEQFF
TRBV6-6	TRBJ2-3	CASSEQGTYSTDTQYF
TRBV6-1	TRBJ2-1	CASSDYGGQGATEQFF
TRBV11-1	TRBJ2-3	CASSLGTSGGSDTQYF
TRBV27	TRBJ1-5	CASSFGGARGRGQPQHF
TRBV4-1	TRBJ1-4	CASSPQASTNEKLFF
TRBV12-3/TRBV12-4	TRBJ2-7	CASSPAGTYYEQYF
TRBV29-1	TRBJ1-3	CSVEGEEGAAGNTIYF
TRBV20-1	TRBJ2-7	CSARGRSTYEQYF
TRBV6-5	TRBJ1-4	CASSYYQATNEKLFF
TRBV10-2	TRBJ2-3	CASSPTRSTDTQYF
TRBV5-5	TRBJ1-3	CASSLRAGQDTIYF
TRBV4-3	TRBJ2-1	CASSPTRGPYNEQFF
TRBV20-1	TRBJ2-1	CSAREDRALNEQFF
TRBV12-3/TRBV12-4	TRBJ1-5	CASSLGQGDSNQPQHF
TRBV4-3	TRBJ2-2	CASSPEYMVGTTNTGELFF
TRBV5-5	TRBJ1-6	CASSLAGTGSSPLHF
TRBV24-1	TRBJ1-2	CATRTGDENGYTF
TRBV15	TRBJ2-5	CATSSRDGEETQYF
TRBV4-2	TRBJ2-2	CASRAQVTGELFF
TRBV10-1	TRBJ2-4	CASSEIWNIQYF
TRBV3-1	TRBJ2-1	CASSQDFNGGLAVFGLYNEQFF
TRBV28	TRBJ1-2	CASSPDINYGYTF
TRBV7-2	TRBJ2-3	CASTPVGGGTDTQYF
TRBV15	TRBJ1-1	CATSRNGLNTEAFF
TRBV7-7	TRBJ2-1	CASSFSGGSGNEQFF
TRBV12-3/TRBV12-4	TRBJ1-1	CASSATGSEAFF